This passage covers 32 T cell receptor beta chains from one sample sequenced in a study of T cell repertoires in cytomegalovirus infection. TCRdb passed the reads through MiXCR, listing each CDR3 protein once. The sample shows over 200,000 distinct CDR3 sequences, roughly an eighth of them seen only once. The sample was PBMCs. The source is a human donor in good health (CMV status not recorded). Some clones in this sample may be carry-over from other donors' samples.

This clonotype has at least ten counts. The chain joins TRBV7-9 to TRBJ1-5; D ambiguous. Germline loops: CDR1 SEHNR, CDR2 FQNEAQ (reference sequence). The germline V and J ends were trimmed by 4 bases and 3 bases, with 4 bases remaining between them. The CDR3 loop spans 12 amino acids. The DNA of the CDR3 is TGTGCCAGCAGCTCCGACAATCAGCCCCAGCATTTT. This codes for CASSSDNQPQHF.

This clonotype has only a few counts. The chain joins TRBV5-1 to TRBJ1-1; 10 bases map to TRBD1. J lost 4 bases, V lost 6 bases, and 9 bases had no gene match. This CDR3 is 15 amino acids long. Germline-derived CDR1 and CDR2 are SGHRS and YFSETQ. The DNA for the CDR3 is TGCGCCAGCACCAGGGACAGGGGTGTTGGCACTGAAGCTTTCTTT. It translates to CASTRDRGVGTEAFF.

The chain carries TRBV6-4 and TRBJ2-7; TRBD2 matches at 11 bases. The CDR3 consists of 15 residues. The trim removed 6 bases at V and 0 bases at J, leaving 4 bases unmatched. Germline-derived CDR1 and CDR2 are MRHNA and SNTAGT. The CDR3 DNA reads TGTGCCAGCAGCGTACTAGCGGGAGCCTCCTACGAGCAGTACTTC. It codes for CASSVLAGASYEQYF.

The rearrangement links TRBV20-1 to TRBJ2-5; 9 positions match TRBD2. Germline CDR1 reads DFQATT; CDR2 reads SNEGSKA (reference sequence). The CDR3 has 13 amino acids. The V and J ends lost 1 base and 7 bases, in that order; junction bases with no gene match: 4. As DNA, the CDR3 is TGCAGTGCTAGAGTGCGGGAGGGGGGGACCCAGTACTTC. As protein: CSARVREGGTQYF.

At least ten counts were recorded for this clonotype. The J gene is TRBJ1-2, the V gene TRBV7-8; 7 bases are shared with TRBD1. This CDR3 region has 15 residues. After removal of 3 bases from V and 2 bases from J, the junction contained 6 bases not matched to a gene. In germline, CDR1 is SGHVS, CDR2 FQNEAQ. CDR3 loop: CASSLGQIFNYGYTF. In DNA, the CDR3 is TGTGCCAGCAGCTTGGGACAGATTTTCAACTATGGCTACACCTTC.

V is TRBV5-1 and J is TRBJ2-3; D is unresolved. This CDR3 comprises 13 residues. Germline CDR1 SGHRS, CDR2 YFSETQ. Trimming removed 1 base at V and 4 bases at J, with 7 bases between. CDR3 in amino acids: CASSLRSADTQYF. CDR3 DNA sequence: TGCGCCAGCAGCTTGCGGAGCGCAGATACGCAGTATTTT.

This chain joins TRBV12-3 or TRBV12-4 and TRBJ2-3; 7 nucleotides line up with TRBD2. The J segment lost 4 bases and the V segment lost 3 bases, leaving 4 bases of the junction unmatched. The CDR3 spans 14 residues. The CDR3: CASSFGGNADTQYF. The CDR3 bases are TGTGCCAGCAGTTTCGGGGGGAACGCAGATACGCAGTATTTT.

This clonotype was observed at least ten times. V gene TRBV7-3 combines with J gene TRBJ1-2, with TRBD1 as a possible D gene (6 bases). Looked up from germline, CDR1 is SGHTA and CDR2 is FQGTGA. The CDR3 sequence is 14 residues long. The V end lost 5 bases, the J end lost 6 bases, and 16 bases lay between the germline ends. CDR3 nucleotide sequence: TGTGCCAGCAGCCCCCCCGGACAGAGGGATGGCTACACCTTC. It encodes CASSPPGQRDGYTF.

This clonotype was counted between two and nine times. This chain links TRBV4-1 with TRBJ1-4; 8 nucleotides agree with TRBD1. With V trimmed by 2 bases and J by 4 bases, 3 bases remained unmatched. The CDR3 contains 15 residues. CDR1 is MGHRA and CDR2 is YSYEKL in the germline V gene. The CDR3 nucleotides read TGCGCCAGCAGCCAATCTACAGGGGGTAATGAAAAACTGTTTTTT. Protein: CASSQSTGGNEKLFF.

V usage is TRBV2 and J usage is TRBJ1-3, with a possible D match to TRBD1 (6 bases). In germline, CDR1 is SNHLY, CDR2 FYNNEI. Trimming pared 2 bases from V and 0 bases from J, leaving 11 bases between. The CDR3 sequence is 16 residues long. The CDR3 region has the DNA TGTGCCAGCAGTGAACAGGGGAAAAACTCTGGAAACACCATATATTTT. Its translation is CASSEQGKNSGNTIYF.

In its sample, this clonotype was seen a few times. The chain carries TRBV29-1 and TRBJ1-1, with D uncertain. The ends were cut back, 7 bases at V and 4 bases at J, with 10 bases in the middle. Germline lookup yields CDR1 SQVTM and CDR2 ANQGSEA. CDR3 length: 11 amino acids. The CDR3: CSAGVTTEAFF. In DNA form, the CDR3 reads TGCAGCGCCGGGGTGACCACTGAAGCTTTCTTT.

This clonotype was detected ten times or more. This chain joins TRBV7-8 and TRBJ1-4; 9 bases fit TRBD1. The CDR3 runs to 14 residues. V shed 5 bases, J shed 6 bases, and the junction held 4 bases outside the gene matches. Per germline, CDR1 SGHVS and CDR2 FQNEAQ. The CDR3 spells CASSKRDRDEKLFF. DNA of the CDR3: TGTGCCAGCAGCAAGAGGGACAGGGATGAAAAACTGTTTTTT.

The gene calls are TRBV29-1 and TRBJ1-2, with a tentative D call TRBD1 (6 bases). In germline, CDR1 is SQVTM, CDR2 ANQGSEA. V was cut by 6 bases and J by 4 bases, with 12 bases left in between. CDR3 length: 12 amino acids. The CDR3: CSVLQGGYGYTF. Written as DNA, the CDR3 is TGCAGCGTATTACAGGGCGGCTATGGCTACACCTTC.

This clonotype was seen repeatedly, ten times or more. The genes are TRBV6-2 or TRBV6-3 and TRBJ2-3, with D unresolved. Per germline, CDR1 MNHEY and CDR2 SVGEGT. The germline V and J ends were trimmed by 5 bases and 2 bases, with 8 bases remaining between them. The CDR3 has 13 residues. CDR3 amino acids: CASSQYPTDTQYF. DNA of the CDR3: TGTGCCAGCAGTCAATACCCCACAGATACGCAGTATTTT.

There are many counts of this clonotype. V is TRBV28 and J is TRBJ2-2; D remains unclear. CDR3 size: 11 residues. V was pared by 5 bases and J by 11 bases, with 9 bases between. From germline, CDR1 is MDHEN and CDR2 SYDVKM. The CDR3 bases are TGTGCCAGCAGTAACCTCGGAGAGCTGTTTTTT. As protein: CASSNLGELFF.

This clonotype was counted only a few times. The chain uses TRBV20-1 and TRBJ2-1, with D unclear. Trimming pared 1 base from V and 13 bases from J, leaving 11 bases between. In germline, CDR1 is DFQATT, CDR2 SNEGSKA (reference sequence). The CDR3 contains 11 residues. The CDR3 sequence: CSARGPGSQFF. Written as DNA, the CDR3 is TGCAGTGCTAGAGGTCCAGGCAGCCAGTTCTTC.

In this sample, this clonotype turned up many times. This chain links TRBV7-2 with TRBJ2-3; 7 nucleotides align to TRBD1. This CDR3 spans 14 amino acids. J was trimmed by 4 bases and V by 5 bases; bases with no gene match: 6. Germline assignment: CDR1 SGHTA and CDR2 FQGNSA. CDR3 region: CASSNRQGPDTQYF. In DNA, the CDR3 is TGTGCCAGCAGCAACCGACAGGGCCCAGATACGCAGTATTTT. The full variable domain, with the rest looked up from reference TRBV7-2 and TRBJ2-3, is GAGVSQSPSNKVTEKGKDVELRCDPISGHTALYWYRQSLGQGLEFLIYFQGNSAPDKSGLPSDRFSAERTGGSVSTLTIQRTQQEDSAVYLCASSNRQGPDTQYFGPGTRLTVL.

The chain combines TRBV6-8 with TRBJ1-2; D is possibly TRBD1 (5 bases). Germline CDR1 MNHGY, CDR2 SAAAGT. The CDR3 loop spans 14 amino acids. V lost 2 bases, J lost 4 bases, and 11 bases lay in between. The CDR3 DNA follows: TGTGCCAGCAGTTACGGGGGTCAGCCCTATGGCTACACCTTC. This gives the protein CASSYGGQPYGYTF.

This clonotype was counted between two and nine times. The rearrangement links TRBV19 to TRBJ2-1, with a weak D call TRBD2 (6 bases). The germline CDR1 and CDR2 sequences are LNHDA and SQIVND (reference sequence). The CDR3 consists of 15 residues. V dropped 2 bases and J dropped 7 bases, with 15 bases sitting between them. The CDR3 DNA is TGTGCCAGTAGTATATTGGGACTTCGAGAAAATGAGCAGTTCTTC. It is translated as CASSILGLRENEQFF.

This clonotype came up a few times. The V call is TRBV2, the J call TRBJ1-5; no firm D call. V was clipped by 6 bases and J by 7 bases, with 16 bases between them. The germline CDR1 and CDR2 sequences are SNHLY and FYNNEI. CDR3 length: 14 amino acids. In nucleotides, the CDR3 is TGTGCCAGCAGGGGGAATGGCCCTGGGCAGCCCCAGCATTTT. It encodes CASRGNGPGQPQHF.

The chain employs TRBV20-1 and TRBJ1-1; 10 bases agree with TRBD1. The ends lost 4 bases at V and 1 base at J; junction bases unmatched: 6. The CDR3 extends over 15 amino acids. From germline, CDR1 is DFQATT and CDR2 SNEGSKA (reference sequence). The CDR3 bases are TGCAGTGCTAACCCGGGACAGGGGTGGAACACTGAAGCTTTCTTT. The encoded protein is CSANPGQGWNTEAFF.

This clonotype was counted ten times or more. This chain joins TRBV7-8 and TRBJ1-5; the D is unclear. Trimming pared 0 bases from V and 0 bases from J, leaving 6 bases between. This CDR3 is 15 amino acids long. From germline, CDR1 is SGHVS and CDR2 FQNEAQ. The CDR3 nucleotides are TGTGCCAGCAGCTTAGCTATCGGTAGCAATCAGCCCCAGCATTTT. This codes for CASSLAIGSNQPQHF.

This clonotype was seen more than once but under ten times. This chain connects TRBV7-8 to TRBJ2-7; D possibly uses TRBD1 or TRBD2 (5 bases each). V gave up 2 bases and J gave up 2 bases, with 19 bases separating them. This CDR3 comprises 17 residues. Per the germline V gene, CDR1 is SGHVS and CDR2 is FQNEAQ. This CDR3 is CASSLSRGGPRAYEQYF. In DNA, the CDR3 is TGTGCCAGCAGCTTATCCCGGGGTGGCCCCAGGGCCTACGAGCAGTACTTC. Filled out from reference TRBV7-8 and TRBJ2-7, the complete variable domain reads GAGVSQSPRYKVAKRGQDVALRCDPISGHVSLFWYQQALGQGPEFLTYFQNEAQLDKSGLPSDRFFAERPEGSVSTLKIQRTQQEDSAVYLCASSLSRGGPRAYEQYFGPGTRLTVT.

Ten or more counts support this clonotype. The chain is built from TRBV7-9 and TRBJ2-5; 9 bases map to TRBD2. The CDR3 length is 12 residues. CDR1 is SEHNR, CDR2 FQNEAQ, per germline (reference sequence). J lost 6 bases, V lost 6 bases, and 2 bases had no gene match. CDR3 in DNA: TGTGCCAGCAGGACTAGCGGAAAGACCCAGTACTTC. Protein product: CASRTSGKTQYF.

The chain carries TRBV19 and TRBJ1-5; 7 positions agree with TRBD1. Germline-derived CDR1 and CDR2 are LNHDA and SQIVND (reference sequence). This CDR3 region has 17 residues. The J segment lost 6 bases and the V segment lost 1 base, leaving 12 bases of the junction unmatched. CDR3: CASSIGRNRGRFQPQHF. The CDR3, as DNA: TGTGCCAGTAGTATAGGTCGAAACAGGGGTCGGTTTCAGCCCCAGCATTTT.

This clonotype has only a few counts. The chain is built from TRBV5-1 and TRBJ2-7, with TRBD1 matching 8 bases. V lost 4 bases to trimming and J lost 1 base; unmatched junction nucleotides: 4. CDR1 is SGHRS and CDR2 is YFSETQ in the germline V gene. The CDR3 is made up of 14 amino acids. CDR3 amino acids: CASSERQGSYEQYF. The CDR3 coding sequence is TGCGCCAGCAGCGAGAGACAGGGGTCCTACGAGCAGTACTTC.

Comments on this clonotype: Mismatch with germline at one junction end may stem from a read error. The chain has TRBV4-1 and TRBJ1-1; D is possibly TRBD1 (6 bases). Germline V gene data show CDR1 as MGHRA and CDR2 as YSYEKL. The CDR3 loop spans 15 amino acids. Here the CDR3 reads CASSQVGGVNTEAFF. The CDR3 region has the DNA TGTGCCAGCAGCCAAGTGGGGGGCGTGAACACTGAAGCTTTCTTT.

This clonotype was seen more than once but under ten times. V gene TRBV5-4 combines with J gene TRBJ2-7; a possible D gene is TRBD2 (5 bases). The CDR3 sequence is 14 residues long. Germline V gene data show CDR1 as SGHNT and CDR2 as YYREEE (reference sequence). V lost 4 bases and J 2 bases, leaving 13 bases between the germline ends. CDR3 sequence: CASSLPGKPYEQYF. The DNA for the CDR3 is TGTGCCAGCAGCCTCCCGGGGAAGCCCTACGAGCAGTACTTC.

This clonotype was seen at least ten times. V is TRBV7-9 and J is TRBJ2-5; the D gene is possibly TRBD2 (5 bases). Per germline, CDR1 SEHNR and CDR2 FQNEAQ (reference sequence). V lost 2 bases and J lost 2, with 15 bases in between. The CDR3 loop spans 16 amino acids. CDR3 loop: CASSLSGWGIQETQYF. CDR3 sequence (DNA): TGTGCCAGCAGCTTAAGCGGTTGGGGTATACAAGAGACCCAGTACTTC.

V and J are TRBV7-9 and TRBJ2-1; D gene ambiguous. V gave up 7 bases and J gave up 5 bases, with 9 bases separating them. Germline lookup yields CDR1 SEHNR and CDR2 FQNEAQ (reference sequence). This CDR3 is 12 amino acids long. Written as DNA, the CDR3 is TGTGCCAGCAAGTGGCTAAACAATGAGCAGTTCTTC. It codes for CASKWLNNEQFF.

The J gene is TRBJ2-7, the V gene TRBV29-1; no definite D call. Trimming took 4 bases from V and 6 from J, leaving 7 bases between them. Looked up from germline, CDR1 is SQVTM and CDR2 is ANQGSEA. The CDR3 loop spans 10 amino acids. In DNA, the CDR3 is TGCAGCGTTGGGATAGCCGAGCAGTACTTC. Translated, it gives CSVGIAEQYF.

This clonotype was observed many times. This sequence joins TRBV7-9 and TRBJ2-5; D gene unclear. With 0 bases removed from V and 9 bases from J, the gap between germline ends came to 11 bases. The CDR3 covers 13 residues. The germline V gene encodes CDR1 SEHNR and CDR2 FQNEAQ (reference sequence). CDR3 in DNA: TGTGCCAGCAGCTTAGCCGAAAAGAGACCCCAGTACTTC. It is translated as CASSLAEKRPQYF.